The 6 T cell receptor beta chains below come from one sample, sequenced in a study of glioma-infiltrating T cells. Using RNA template, CDR3s of TCR alpha and beta were amplified with iRepertoire arm-PCR. TCRdb called the multiplex PCR reads again in MiXCR, with one record for every CDR3 protein. Of 85,000 to 110,000 distinct CDR3 sequences listed, less than 30% were seen once; the top ten hold about 40%. The sample was glioma tissue, nonneoplastic brain tissue, or PBMCs (not recorded which). The receptors originated from a human donor with low-grade glioma or glioblastoma, undergoing nonglioma brain surgery, or in good health (not recorded which).

To note about this clonotype: At one end, the junction sequence differs from germline, possibly due to a read error. The chain joins TRBV6-2 or TRBV6-3 to TRBJ1-2; no definite D call. CDR3 length: 11 residues. Per germline, CDR1 MNHEY and CDR2 SVGEGT. The CDR3 region is CASRMGPETLF. CDR3 coding DNA: TGTGCCAGCAGGATGGGCCCTGAAACTCTTTTC.

This clonotype was detected ten times or more. The rearrangement links TRBV4-3 to TRBJ2-2; tentatively, D is TRBD1 (6 bases). The CDR3 covers 15 residues. CDR1 and CDR2 from the germline V gene are LGHNA and YSLEER. The V gene lost 0 bases and the J gene lost 5 bases, with 10 bases spanning the gap. The DNA for the CDR3 is TGCGCCAGCAGCCAAGATGGCAGGGGAACCGGGGAGCTGTTTTTT. It specifies CASSQDGRGTGELFF.

The V call is TRBV7-9, the J call TRBJ2-5; the match to TRBD2 covers 9 bases. Unmatched junction bases numbered 11, after V lost 5 bases and J lost 7 bases. Germline V gene data show CDR1 as SEHNR and CDR2 as FQNEAQ (reference sequence). This CDR3 region has 15 residues. The CDR3, as DNA: TGTGCCAGCAGCCAACCGACTGGGCGGGGGGGGACCCAGTACTTC. This translates into CASSQPTGRGGTQYF.

To note about this clonotype: This may stem from a read error, because a much larger clone lies one nucleotide away. V and J are TRBV7-9 and TRBJ1-1; perhaps TRBD1 as D (6 bases). Trimming removed 6 bases at V and 8 bases at J, with 22 bases between. The CDR3 consists of 15 residues. The germline V gene encodes CDR1 SEHNR and CDR2 FQNEAQ (reference sequence). The CDR3, as DNA: TGTGCCAGCAGTACCCTGGACAGCGATCGACTAGAAGCTTTCTTT. This codes for CASSTLDSDRLEAFF.

As concerns this clonotype: A much larger clone differs from this one at a single base, so this may be a read error. The V and J genes are TRBV7-2 and TRBJ2-3; no firm D call. Trimming removed 2 bases from V and 6 bases from J, with 15 bases in between. The CDR3 has 15 residues. Looked up from germline, CDR1 is SGHTA and CDR2 is FQGNSA. CDR3 residues: CASSLYRNSEDTQYF. CDR3 coding DNA: TGTGCCAGCAGCTTATACCGAAACTCAGAGGATACGCAGTATTTT.

The chain employs TRBV30 and TRBJ2-2, with D uncertain. Germline V gives CDR1 GTSNPN, CDR2 SVGIG (reference sequence). The CDR3 length is 12 residues. V was shortened by 4 bases and J by 8 bases, with 11 bases between the two germline ends. The DNA for the CDR3 is TGTGCCTGGAACACCGATTTGGGGGAGCTGTTTTTT. It codes for CAWNTDLGELFF. Based on the CDR3 plus reference TRBV30 and TRBJ2-2, the full variable domain is SQTIHQWPATLVQPVGSPLSLECTVEGTSNPNLYWYRQAAGRGLQLLFYSVGIGQISSEVPQNLSASRPQDRQFILSSKKLLLSDSGFYLCAWNTDLGELFFGEGSRLTVL.